The 12 T cell receptor beta chains below all came from one sample that was sequenced in a study of CD8+CD57+ T cells in acquired aplastic anemia (dated 2018 in TCRdb). The patients picked for sequencing were ones in whom flow cytometry had shown an expansion of CD8+CD57+ cells. The sequencer was an Illumina HiSeq 2000. Genomic DNA served as template for TCR beta VDJ combination and CDR3 sequence profiling. TCRdb reprocessed the public reads (quality trimming at Q25 with fastp, clone calling with MiXCR) and kept in-frame beta chains. A single entry per CDR3 protein holds the most common genes and DNA from its merged rows. The sample data list around 170,000 distinct CDR3 sequences, and around 45% of these were observed just once. Of the sample, 9.7% is held by the ten largest clones. The sample taken for sequencing was sorted CD4+, CD8+, or CD8+CD57+ T cells (not recorded which) from PBMCs. Source of these receptors: a human donor with aplastic anemia.

This clonotype has only a few counts. The chain recombines TRBV12-3 or TRBV12-4 with TRBJ1-2; possible D gene TRBD1, 5 bases. V dropped 5 bases and J dropped 4 bases, with 14 bases sitting between them. The CDR3 contains 14 residues. The CDR3 bases are TGTGCCAGCAGTCTTTTCGGGACCTTCTATGGCTACACCTTC. Translation: CASSLFGTFYGYTF.

The gene calls are TRBV20-1 and TRBJ2-7; 10 bases line up with TRBD2. This CDR3 comprises 16 residues. Germline CDR1 reads DFQATT; CDR2 reads SNEGSKA (reference sequence). The V gene end was trimmed by 1 base and the J gene end by 3 bases; junction bases not matched to a gene: 9. The CDR3 sequence is CSARGGASGSIYEQYF. DNA of the CDR3: TGCAGTGCTAGAGGGGGGGCTAGCGGGAGCATCTACGAGCAGTACTTC.

The CDR3 nucleotides are TGTGCTTCAGCGGGCCGGACAGGGAAACCAACTAATGAAAAACTGTTTTTT. It specifies CASAGRTGKPTNEKLFF. V and J are TRBV2 and TRBJ1-4; TRBD1 agrees at 8 bases. CDR1 is SNHLY and CDR2 is FYNNEI in the germline V gene. The CDR3 sequence is 17 residues long.

The table lists this clonotype with many counts. This chain links TRBV20-1 with TRBJ2-3, with 13 bases that match TRBD2. This CDR3 region has 15 residues. CDR1 and CDR2 (germline): DFQATT, SNEGSKA (reference sequence). V gave up 7 bases and J gave up 8 bases; unmatched junction bases: 12. CDR3 bases: TGCAGTGTTTCCGGGACTAGCGGGATGCATGGTACGCAGTATTTT. Encoded protein: CSVSGTSGMHGTQYF.

The chain has TRBV29-1 and TRBJ1-1; TRBD1 might be the D (5 bases). CDR1 and CDR2 (germline): SQVTM, ANQGSEA. CDR3 length equals 13 residues. V was shortened by 4 bases and J by 1 base, with 10 bases between the two germline ends. The CDR3 coding sequence is TGCAGCGTTGCGGGGGGGACGAACACTGAAGCTTTCTTT. Protein product: CSVAGGTNTEAFF.

The chain couples TRBV5-6 to TRBJ2-7; 10 bases align to TRBD2. Germline V gives CDR1 SGHDT, CDR2 YYEEEE. The CDR3 has 16 amino acids. Trimming cost V 0 bases and J 6 bases; bases outside gene matches: 9. The CDR3 spells CASSLVSGRPRGEQYF. In nucleotides, the CDR3 is TGTGCCAGCAGCTTGGTTAGCGGGAGGCCCCGGGGCGAGCAGTACTTC.

This chain uses TRBV19 with TRBJ1-6, with TRBD1 matching over 12 bases. There are 15 residues in the CDR3. The V gene's germline CDR1 is LNHDA and CDR2 SQIVND (reference sequence). The V and J ends lost 3 bases and 10 bases, in that order; junction bases with no gene match: 4. Here the CDR3 DNA reads TGTGCCAGTAGTATGGGACAGGGGGCTGGGTCACCCCTCCACTTT. Its translation: CASSMGQGAGSPLHF.

The rearrangement links TRBV6-5 to TRBJ2-3, with 7 bases identical to TRBD2. Germline V gives CDR1 MNHEY, CDR2 SVGAGI. The CDR3 is made up of 13 amino acids. V shed 4 bases, J shed 4 bases, and the junction held 2 bases outside the gene matches. CDR3 residues: CASSWGGSDTQYF. The CDR3 nucleotides are TGTGCCAGCAGTTGGGGGGGGTCAGATACGCAGTATTTT.

The CDR3 DNA reads as TGTGCCAGCAACCCCGACGGGGAGAGCCAGCCCCAGCATTTT. Translating gives CASNPDGESQPQHF. V gene TRBV2 combines with J gene TRBJ1-5; no clear D. Trimming removed 7 bases at V and 7 bases at J, with 17 bases between. The CDR3 loop spans 14 amino acids. The germline V gene encodes CDR1 SNHLY and CDR2 FYNNEI.

This clonotype has ten or more counts. The CDR3 nucleotides are TGTGCCAGCCAAAGGGGGAACACTGAAGCTTTCTTT. It encodes CASQRGNTEAFF. The V and J genes are TRBV19 and TRBJ1-1, with D maybe TRBD1 (5 bases). V was cut by 9 bases and J by 1 base, with 9 bases left in between. The CDR3 has 12 residues. Germline V gene lookup returns CDR1 LNHDA and CDR2 SQIVND (reference sequence).

The chain uses TRBV19 and TRBJ1-5; D is unresolved. V was cut by 6 bases and J by 4 bases, with 10 bases left in between. This CDR3 is 13 amino acids long. Germline V gene sequence: CDR1 LNHDA, CDR2 SQIVND (reference sequence). CDR3 loop: CASSFEWNQPQHF. CDR3 DNA: TGTGCCAGTAGCTTTGAATGGAATCAGCCCCAGCATTTT. Full variable domain (rest looked up from reference TRBV19 and TRBJ1-5): DGGITQSPKYLFRKEGQNVTLSCEQNLNHDAMYWYRQDPGQGLRLIYYSQIVNDFQKGDIAEGYSVSREKKESFPLTVTSAQKNPTAFYLCASSFEWNQPQHFGDGTRLSIL.

This chain connects TRBV11-2 to TRBJ2-2, with no clear D. The ends were cut back, 0 bases at V and 4 bases at J, with 12 bases in the middle. CDR1 and CDR2 (germline): SGHAT, FQNNGV. The CDR3 runs 16 residues. The CDR3 DNA sequence: TGTGCCAGCAGCTTAGAACCAATGAGGAGCACCGGGGAGCTGTTTTTT. Protein product: CASSLEPMRSTGELFF.